The 24 T cell receptor beta chains reported below all come from one sample, sequenced in a study of cytomegalovirus exposure and HLA in healthy donors. PCR employed 60 Vbeta and 13 Jbeta primers. TCRdb keeps only in-frame clones here, not all; method: immunoSEQ multiplex PCR. Counted here are 100,000 to 150,000 clones, under 80% occurring once; the ten biggest clones make up approximately 3.8%. Sample: PBMCs. The receptors stem from a middle-aged man in good health and CMV-seropositive.

The CDR3 spells CASSLTGVSTEAFF. The CDR3 DNA sequence: TGTGCCAGCAGCCTCACAGGGGTAAGCACTGAAGCTTTCTTT. The chain is built from TRBV5-4 and TRBJ1-1; 7 nucleotides align to TRBD1. J lost 4 bases, V lost 4 bases, and 7 bases had no gene match. In germline, CDR1 is SGHNT, CDR2 YYREEE (reference sequence). The CDR3 loop spans 14 amino acids.

This chain's CDR3 is CASSEWGDSKNTIYF. The CDR3 nucleotides read TGTGCCAGCAGTGAATGGGGGGACAGTAAAAACACCATATATTTT. V usage is TRBV2 and J usage is TRBJ1-3; 7 nucleotides align to TRBD1. The CDR3 is 15 amino acids. V gave up 2 bases and J gave up 6 bases; unmatched junction bases: 7. Per germline, CDR1 SNHLY and CDR2 FYNNEI.

The chain recombines TRBV4-1 with TRBJ2-7, with 9 bases aligning to TRBD1. V was pared by 4 bases and J by 3 bases, with 19 bases of the junction left unmatched. The germline gives CDR1 MGHRA, CDR2 YSYEKL. The CDR3 extends over 19 amino acids. DNA for the CDR3: TGCGCCAGCAGCCTGGGACAGGGTTACGGGGGGACGCGGCTCTACGAGCAGTACTTC. This codes for CASSLGQGYGGTRLYEQYF.

The V gene is TRBV30, the J gene TRBJ2-7; D may be TRBD2 (6 bases). Germline V gives CDR1 GTSNPN, CDR2 SVGIG (reference sequence). The CDR3 runs to 15 residues. V was shortened by 2 bases and J by 2 bases, with 16 bases between the two germline ends. CDR3 residues: CAWSKPGLKTYEQYF. For the CDR3, the DNA is TGTGCCTGGAGTAAACCGGGACTCAAGACCTACGAGCAGTACTTC.

CDR3 in amino acids: CASSSFAREYGNEQFF. DNA of the CDR3: TGCGCCAGCAGCTCGTTTGCTCGGGAGTACGGCAATGAGCAGTTCTTC. The gene calls are TRBV5-1 and TRBJ2-1; weak D call: TRBD2 (6 bases). Deletions cut 3 bases from V and 6 bases from J, with 19 bases between. Germline CDR1 SGHRS, CDR2 YFSETQ. The CDR3 spans 16 residues.

The chain recombines TRBV6-1 with TRBJ2-2; D gene uncertain. Per germline, CDR1 MNHNS and CDR2 SASEGT. Trimming took off 2 bases at V and 5 bases at J, with 9 bases between the two ends. CDR3 size: 14 residues. The CDR3 bases are TGTGCCAGCAGTGAAAGTTACGGTACCGGGGAGCTGTTTTTT. As protein: CASSESYGTGELFF.

The chain links TRBV19 to TRBJ1-4; weak D call: TRBD1 (6 bases). The ends were cut back, 6 bases at V and 7 bases at J, with 9 bases in the middle. Germline CDR1 LNHDA, CDR2 SQIVND (reference sequence). This CDR3 is built from 12 residues. The CDR3 loop is CASRTGLEKLFF. The CDR3 bases are TGTGCCAGTAGGACAGGACTTGAAAAACTGTTTTTT.

In its sample, this clone was seen once. V is TRBV30 and J is TRBJ2-7, with 7 nucleotides matching TRBD2. The CDR3 has 12 residues. Germline assignment: CDR1 GTSNPN and CDR2 SVGIG (reference sequence). Trimming cost V 2 bases and J 6 bases; bases outside gene matches: 4. CDR3 protein: CAWSSSGGEQYF. The CDR3 nucleotides read TGTGCCTGGAGTTCCTCGGGGGGCGAGCAGTACTTC.

The genes are TRBV2 and TRBJ2-1; 8 bases are a match to TRBD2. Per the germline V gene, CDR1 is SNHLY and CDR2 is FYNNEI. This CDR3 contains 15 residues. Trimming cost V 6 bases and J 6 bases; bases outside gene matches: 10. The CDR3 DNA is TGTGCCAGCAGACTCTACGGGACTAGTGGCAATGAGCAGTTCTTC. Translating gives CASRLYGTSGNEQFF.

The genes are TRBV19 and TRBJ1-1; possible D gene TRBD1, 6 bases. The ends were cut back, 3 bases at V and 5 bases at J, with 13 bases in the middle. Germline CDR1 LNHDA, CDR2 SQIVND (reference sequence). The CDR3 has 14 residues. CDR3 DNA: TGTGCCAGTAGTATCGGGCAGGGGATAACTGAAGCTTTCTTT. Amino acids: CASSIGQGITEAFF.

This rearrangement joins TRBV15 to TRBJ1-2, with D possibly matching TRBD1 (6 bases). Deletions cut 0 bases from V and 0 bases from J, with 11 bases between. The CDR3 loop spans 16 amino acids. Germline loops: CDR1 LNHNV, CDR2 YYDKDF (reference sequence). The CDR3 DNA reads as TGTGCCACCAGCAGAGATGCCCCAGGGGCTAACTATGGCTACACCTTC. This translates into CATSRDAPGANYGYTF.

CDR3: CASGFQPGQGFYGYTF. CDR3 nucleotide sequence: TGTGCTAGTGGTTTCCAACCGGGACAGGGATTTTATGGCTACACCTTC. The rearrangement uses TRBV12-5 and TRBJ1-2; TRBD1 agrees at 9 bases. CDR3 size: 16 residues. V shed 3 bases, J shed 5 bases, and the junction held 10 bases outside the gene matches. CDR1 is LGHNT and CDR2 is FRNRAP in the germline V gene.

This clone was found a few times. This chain uses TRBV19 with TRBJ2-3; TRBD1 is a possible D gene (6 bases). V lost 5 bases, J lost 2 bases, and 20 bases lay in between. Per the germline V gene, CDR1 is LNHDA and CDR2 is SQIVND (reference sequence). This CDR3 comprises 17 residues. The CDR3 loop reads CASSASPDSPFTDTQYF. CDR3 bases: TGTGCCAGTAGTGCGTCTCCGGACAGTCCCTTCACAGATACGCAGTATTTT. Variable domain in full (rest from reference TRBV19 and TRBJ2-3): DGGITQSPKYLFRKEGQNVTLSCEQNLNHDAMYWYRQDPGQGLRLIYYSQIVNDFQKGDIAEGYSVSREKKESFPLTVTSAQKNPTAFYLCASSASPDSPFTDTQYFGPGTRLTVL.

The V call is TRBV28, the J call TRBJ1-1; D is uncertain. This CDR3 has 14 residues. Per the germline V gene, CDR1 is MDHEN and CDR2 is SYDVKM. V was pared by 7 bases and J by 4 bases, with 16 bases between. The CDR3 DNA reads as TGTGCCAGCAAATGGGGAGTCGCGGGCACTGAAGCTTTCTTT. Translation gives CASKWGVAGTEAFF.

J is TRBJ1-4 and V is TRBV29-1; the match to TRBD1 covers 10 bases. Germline CDR1 SQVTM, CDR2 ANQGSEA. CDR3 length: 14 residues. After removal of 6 bases from V and 8 bases from J, the junction contained 9 bases not matched to a gene. The DNA of the CDR3 is TGCAGCGTACGATCCGGGACAGGGGAGGAAAAACTGTTTTTT. Encoded protein: CSVRSGTGEEKLFF.

There are a few counts of this clone. In DNA form, the CDR3 reads TGTGCCAGCAGCTTAGGACAGGGTGATCGAGCTGGAAACACCATATATTTT. Translated, it gives CASSLGQGDRAGNTIYF. The genes are TRBV5-6 and TRBJ1-3; 8 positions agree with TRBD1. In germline, CDR1 is SGHDT, CDR2 YYEEEE. J gave up 2 bases and V 2 bases, and 9 bases lay outside the gene matches. This CDR3 has 17 residues.

This chain links TRBV10-1 with TRBJ2-2; 7 nucleotides line up with TRBD1. V shed 8 bases and J 0 bases; nucleotides not matched to a gene: 9. This CDR3 has 16 residues. Germline CDR1 reads WNHNN; CDR2 reads SYGVQD (reference sequence). CDR3 DNA sequence: TGCGCCAGCGGACGAGAGACAGGGTCGAACACCGGGGAGCTGTTTTTT. This translates into CASGRETGSNTGELFF.

V is TRBV5-6 and J is TRBJ1-6, with D unresolved. The CDR3 is made up of 15 amino acids. V lost 1 base and J lost 6, with 11 bases in between. Per the germline V gene, CDR1 is SGHDT and CDR2 is YYEEEE. CDR3 nucleotide sequence: TGTGCCAGCAGCTTGATGGTCGCAGGTAATTCACCCCTCCACTTT. It yields the protein CASSLMVAGNSPLHF.

V gene TRBV7-2 combines with J gene TRBJ1-1; possible D gene TRBD1, 6 bases. Trimming shortened V by 5 bases and J by 9 bases, and 22 bases separated the two germline ends. The CDR3 is made up of 15 amino acids. Germline CDR1 reads SGHTA; CDR2 reads FQGNSA. The CDR3 DNA follows: TGTGCCAGCAGCCTCACCCATGGACAGCGGCAAAAAGCTTTCTTT. Protein sequence: CASSLTHGQRQKAFF.

The chain is built from TRBV19 and TRBJ1-2, with TRBD1 matching 7 bases. Trimming at V came to 11 bases and at J to 4 bases, leaving 22 bases not matched to a gene. Germline V gene data show CDR1 as LNHDA and CDR2 as SQIVND (reference sequence). This CDR3 spans 17 amino acids. The DNA for the CDR3 is TGTGCCGCCAAGGGTAGAACAGGGGAACCTCCGGCCTATGGCTACACCTTC. This gives the protein CAAKGRTGEPPAYGYTF. Supplemented by reference TRBV19 and TRBJ1-2, the full variable domain reads DGGITQSPKYLFRKEGQNVTLSCEQNLNHDAMYWYRQDPGQGLRLIYYSQIVNDFQKGDIAEGYSVSREKKESFPLTVTSAQKNPTAFYLCAAKGRTGEPPAYGYTFGSGTRLTVV.

This clone was picked up a small number of times. This chain connects TRBV5-1 to TRBJ1-3; TRBD1 might be the D (6 bases). Germline V gives CDR1 SGHRS, CDR2 YFSETQ. CDR3 size: 15 residues. The V gene lost 0 bases and the J gene lost 4 bases, with 11 bases spanning the gap. DNA of the CDR3: TGCGCCAGCAGCTTGGGGACAGAGTTGGGAAACACCATATATTTT. It codes for CASSLGTELGNTIYF.

This chain connects TRBV10-1 to TRBJ2-1, with D perhaps matching TRBD2 (6 bases). V lost 6 bases and J 8 bases, leaving 14 bases between the germline ends. The length of the CDR3 is 13 residues. The V gene's germline CDR1 is WNHNN and CDR2 SYGVQD (reference sequence). Here the CDR3 reads CASSLRRGDEQFF. As DNA, the CDR3 is TGCGCCAGCAGCCTGCGGAGGGGCGATGAGCAGTTCTTC.

CDR3 sequence: CASSFNRVPNFGETQYF. The DNA for the CDR3 is TGTGCCAGCAGCTTCAACAGGGTCCCCAACTTCGGAGAGACCCAGTACTTC. This chain uses TRBV5-5 with TRBJ2-5; possible D gene TRBD1, 6 bases. V lost 2 bases and J lost 4, with 21 bases in between. This CDR3 region has 17 residues. The germline V gene has CDR1 SGHKS and CDR2 YYEKEE (reference sequence).

V usage is TRBV29-1 and J usage is TRBJ1-5; 7 bases agree with TRBD1. Germline V gene data show CDR1 as SQVTM and CDR2 as ANQGSEA. Trimming at V came to 7 bases and at J to 6 bases, leaving 12 bases not matched to a gene. This CDR3 contains 14 residues. The CDR3 DNA reads as TGCAGCGCTACAGAGGGGGCAGTCGGTCAGCCCCAGCATTTT. This encodes CSATEGAVGQPQHF.